This T cell receptor beta chain stems from a study of molecular identifiers for immune sequencing clone quantification. The study's findings and limits: Naive cells had under 1% of molecules in clones above 20 RNA copies, effectors over 97%.

This CDR3 spans 15 amino acids. CDR1 is SQVTM and CDR2 is ANQGSEA in the germline V gene. V dropped 4 bases and J dropped 3 bases, with 18 bases sitting between them. The authors sorted naive CD8 T cells as CD8+CD4-CCR7+CD45RA+. The sample holds many counts of this clonotype. Its antigen remains unknown. TCRdb reanalysed the PCR reads using MiXCR and keeps one entry per CDR3 protein. In the table there are about half a million distinct CDR3 sequences, around 25% of which are singletons. The clonotype was recovered from a human donor in good health. Some libraries in this study had Jurkat cell RNA spiked in. Sample: naive CD8+ T cells from blood, with Jurkat cell RNA spiked in. Stated subset: FACS-sorted CD8+CD4-CCR7+CD45RA+ naive T cells. V usage is TRBV29-1 and J usage is TRBJ2-5; TRBD1 might be the D (6 bases). In DNA, the CDR3 is TGCAGCGTTGCCGGTTCCACAGGGCAGGAAGAGACCCAGTACTTC. This codes for CSVAGSTGQEETQYF.